These T cell receptor beta chains were read from a single sample in a study of T-cell memory formation after mild COVID-19. TCRdb analysed the 5' RACE reads with MiXCR anew, one entry per CDR3 protein. The sample lists 140,000 to 150,000 distinct CDR3 sequences, roughly 6.3% occurring once. The specimen was PBMCs or a T cell subset sorted from them (not recorded which). The origin of the receptors is an adult woman who had mild COVID-19 (a few samples of this study predate the infection). Cell type and time point are not known. CDR3s leave out the opening cysteine and the closing phenylalanine or tryptophan.

j_call: TRBJ2-3
v_call: TRBV7-9
cdr3_aa: ASSPPGLHTDTQY

j_call: TRBJ2-2
v_call: TRBV5-1
cdr3_aa: ASSPGTVTGELF

j_call: TRBJ2-2
v_call: TRBV7-9
cdr3_aa: ASSPGQTFTGELF

j_call: TRBJ1-1
v_call: TRBV15
cdr3_aa: ATSRRDGFYTEAF

j_call: TRBJ2-7
v_call: TRBV19
cdr3_aa: ATSVDSYEQY

j_call: TRBJ2-1
v_call: TRBV3-1
cdr3_aa: ASSQVGSGVYEQF

j_call: TRBJ1-2
v_call: TRBV7-9
cdr3_aa: ASSFGQGTLPT

j_call: TRBJ2-7
v_call: TRBV11-2
cdr3_aa: ASSLGDGAYEQY

j_call: TRBJ2-3
v_call: TRBV12-3/TRBV12-4
cdr3_aa: ASSPRAWTSGRSDTQY

j_call: TRBJ1-2
v_call: TRBV20-1
cdr3_aa: SATGTGYGYT

j_call: TRBJ2-1
v_call: TRBV7-8
cdr3_aa: ASSLPPGSGAYNEQF

j_call: TRBJ1-5
v_call: TRBV6-6
cdr3_aa: ASSYSSGDQPQH

j_call: TRBJ2-7
v_call: TRBV6-5
cdr3_aa: ASRKGQNYEQY

j_call: TRBJ2-3
v_call: TRBV2
cdr3_aa: ASSGRGTDTQY

j_call: TRBJ1-1
v_call: TRBV12-3/TRBV12-4
cdr3_aa: ASSFPQQGRTEAF

j_call: TRBJ1-2
v_call: TRBV6-5
cdr3_aa: ASSYSSRAPGSGYT

j_call: TRBJ2-7
v_call: TRBV11-1
cdr3_aa: ASSRGRTVYEQY

j_call: TRBJ1-3
v_call: TRBV9
cdr3_aa: ASRSGTGIGNTIY

j_call: TRBJ2-3
v_call: TRBV9
cdr3_aa: ASSPMVGTDTQY

j_call: TRBJ1-2
v_call: TRBV30
cdr3_aa: AWRTPGSGYT

j_call: TRBJ2-2
v_call: TRBV5-1
cdr3_aa: ASSSDRGGLTGELF

j_call: TRBJ2-3
v_call: TRBV6-2/TRBV6-3
cdr3_aa: ASMSLLAADTQY

j_call: TRBJ1-2
v_call: TRBV4-1
cdr3_aa: ASSQDGRVSVAYT

j_call: TRBJ1-2
v_call: TRBV18
cdr3_aa: ASSQGQGNGYT

j_call: TRBJ2-5
v_call: TRBV29-1
cdr3_aa: SVDRVQETQY

j_call: TRBJ1-2
v_call: TRBV5-1
cdr3_aa: ASSLGQGRLSGYT

j_call: TRBJ2-3
v_call: TRBV6-2/TRBV6-3
cdr3_aa: ASSDRTSLVTDTQY

j_call: TRBJ2-3
v_call: TRBV4-1
cdr3_aa: ASSVLSGAGIQDTQY

j_call: TRBJ1-6
v_call: TRBV6-5
cdr3_aa: ASSYSGQGNSPLH

j_call: TRBJ2-5
v_call: TRBV29-1
cdr3_aa: SVENRAQETQY

j_call: TRBJ1-4
v_call: TRBV4-2
cdr3_aa: ASRTGQGGEKLF

j_call: TRBJ2-2
v_call: TRBV12-5
cdr3_aa: ASGQGGTGELF

j_call: TRBJ2-3
v_call: TRBV4-3
cdr3_aa: ASSQEGFADTQY

j_call: TRBJ1-2
v_call: TRBV20-1
cdr3_aa: SARESGVLSNYGYT

j_call: TRBJ1-2
v_call: TRBV5-1
cdr3_aa: ASTMGTVNYGYT

j_call: TRBJ2-5
v_call: TRBV19
cdr3_aa: ASSWAGKETQY

j_call: TRBJ2-3
v_call: TRBV9
cdr3_aa: ASSVGGDTQY

j_call: TRBJ1-1
v_call: TRBV5-5
cdr3_aa: ASSITARRETNTEAF

j_call: TRBJ1-2
v_call: TRBV24-1
cdr3_aa: ATRAPGTVGGYT

j_call: TRBJ2-5
v_call: TRBV5-4
cdr3_aa: ASSLGAYGETQY

j_call: TRBJ2-1
v_call: TRBV12-3/TRBV12-4
cdr3_aa: ASSLPTSGSFNEQF

j_call: TRBJ1-4
v_call: TRBV7-9
cdr3_aa: ASSLGGTVTNEKLF

j_call: TRBJ2-7
v_call: TRBV3-1
cdr3_aa: ASSHAGGGDEQY

j_call: TRBJ1-2
v_call: TRBV12-3/TRBV12-4
cdr3_aa: ASGWDRAGYGYT

j_call: TRBJ2-7
v_call: TRBV30
cdr3_aa: ACHRGRGYEQY

j_call: TRBJ2-3
v_call: TRBV5-1
cdr3_aa: ASSLDTGDTQY

j_call: TRBJ1-3
v_call: TRBV7-6
cdr3_aa: ASSLTGRFGNTIY

j_call: TRBJ1-4
v_call: TRBV16
cdr3_aa: ASSQQINEKLF

j_call: TRBJ1-5
v_call: TRBV29-1
cdr3_aa: SVGDRGPQPQH

j_call: TRBJ1-3
v_call: TRBV5-1
cdr3_aa: ASSLAAAGSSGNTIY

j_call: TRBJ1-3
v_call: TRBV7-9
cdr3_aa: ASSQLQGLLSGNTIY

j_call: TRBJ1-4
v_call: TRBV11-2
cdr3_aa: ASRRTGEEKLF

j_call: TRBJ1-1
v_call: TRBV13
cdr3_aa: ASSLRPGDEAF

j_call: TRBJ2-5
v_call: TRBV5-6
cdr3_aa: ASSLDEKETQY

j_call: TRBJ1-1
v_call: TRBV20-1
cdr3_aa: SATPRNTEAF

j_call: TRBJ2-7
v_call: TRBV7-2
cdr3_aa: ASSLARGGSAREQY

j_call: TRBJ1-2
v_call: TRBV5-6
cdr3_aa: ASSPRGGVTGYGYT

j_call: TRBJ2-1
v_call: TRBV24-1
cdr3_aa: ATGRDRGYNEQF

j_call: TRBJ2-7
v_call: TRBV12-3/TRBV12-4
cdr3_aa: ASSFMLGGEQY